The 9 T cell receptor beta chains presented below share a single source sample, sequenced in a study of blood T cells in healthy people across ages. Using a J-beta primer mix together with a sample-barcoded 5' primer, a second PCR was run for roughly 7 to 12 cycles. Via MiXCR, TCRdb re-called the 5' RACE reads, giving one row per CDR3 protein. Among approximately 940,000 distinct CDR3 sequences listed, 45% to 50% were seen once. The specimen was blood. The receptors were sampled from a man aged 25-45 years in good health.

This rearrangement joins TRBV6-5 to TRBJ1-3; 9 bases agree with TRBD1. The CDR3 contains 16 residues. Germline lookup yields CDR1 MNHEY and CDR2 SVGAGI. With V trimmed by 4 bases and J by 0 bases, 4 bases remained unmatched. In DNA, the CDR3 is TGTGCCAGCAGTTGGACAGGGGATCTCTCTGGAAACACCATATATTTT. This encodes CASSWTGDLSGNTIYF.

In this sample, this clonotype turned up a few times. The CDR3 DNA follows: TGTGCCAGCAGCTTGTCGGGGTTTATCGACACCTTC. This sequence encodes CASSLSGFIDTF. This sequence joins TRBV7-2 and TRBJ1-2; D is unclear. Germline CDR1 and CDR2: SGHTA and FQGNSA. The CDR3 contains 12 residues. Trimming took off 3 bases at V and 12 bases at J, with 14 bases between the two ends.

The rearrangement links TRBV27 to TRBJ2-6; 8 bases fit TRBD1. From germline, CDR1 is MNHEY and CDR2 SMNVEV (reference sequence). V lost 5 bases, J lost 5 bases, and 5 bases stayed unmatched. The CDR3 spans 15 residues. In nucleotides, the CDR3 is TGTGCCAGCAGTCTAAGACAGGGGAGGGCCAACGTCCTGACTTTC. This sequence encodes CASSLRQGRANVLTF.

The chain links TRBV5-6 to TRBJ2-3, with 10 positions matching TRBD2. V lost 0 bases, J lost 14 bases, and 6 bases stayed unmatched. The CDR3 sequence is 13 residues long. The germline V gene has CDR1 SGHDT and CDR2 YYEEEE. CDR3 residues: CASSLASGGHPYF. The CDR3 DNA reads as TGTGCCAGCAGCTTGGCTAGCGGGGGACACCCGTATTTT.

The CDR3 region has the DNA TGTGCCAGCAGCTCGGTCCAGGGGGCGTCGTACGAGCAGTACTTC. Translated: CASSSVQGASYEQYF. This chain joins TRBV7-2 and TRBJ2-5; 8 bases line up with TRBD1. The end of the DNA fits TRBJ2-7 better, so the J call may be wrong. The CDR3 length is 15 residues. Germline V gene lookup returns CDR1 SGHTA and CDR2 FQGNSA.

The V and J genes are TRBV2 and TRBJ1-1; weak D call: TRBD1 (6 bases). The germline gives CDR1 SNHLY, CDR2 FYNNEI. V lost 3 bases to trimming and J lost 4 bases, with 9 bases between them. CDR3 size: 13 residues. CDR3 coding DNA: TGTGCCAGCAGTGATTCGGGGGCCACTGAAGCTTTCTTT. Its protein product is CASSDSGATEAFF.

The gene calls are TRBV7-2 and TRBJ2-1; TRBD2 aligns across 9 bases. This CDR3 comprises 16 residues. J gave up 0 bases and V 8 bases, and 8 bases lay outside the gene matches. Germline CDR1 SGHTA, CDR2 FQGNSA. CDR3 loop: CASLAGVLGSYNEQFF. The CDR3 nucleotides are TGTGCCAGCTTAGCGGGGGTTCTCGGCTCCTACAATGAGCAGTTCTTC.

This clonotype turned up a few times. CDR3 sequence (DNA): TGCGCCAGCAGCTTGGCCCAACAGGGGGCTTACGAGCAGTACTTC. Amino acids: CASSLAQQGAYEQYF. The V call is TRBV5-1, the J call TRBJ2-5, with 9 bases fitting TRBD1. The J call may not be correct, given that the DNA end is closer to TRBJ2-7. The CDR3 loop spans 15 amino acids. Germline CDR1 and CDR2: SGHRS and YFSETQ.

A note on this clonotype: A read error may be the cause here, since a much bigger clone is one base away. This sequence joins TRBV28 and TRBJ2-7; 10 bases are shared with TRBD1. The CDR3 is made up of 13 amino acids. CDR1 and CDR2 from the germline V gene are MDHEN and SYDVKM. The CDR3: CASGTGVSYGQYF. The CDR3 nucleotides read TGTGCCAGCGGGACAGGGGTATCCTACGGGCAGTACTTC.